This TCR beta chain originates from a study of blood T cell repertoires in COVID-19. TCRdb's table, derived via immunoSEQ multiplex PCR, lists solely in-frame clones and lacks some. The repertoire holds approximately 260,000 clones, about 88% seen once, with approximately 4% in the top ten. This CDR3 is 15 amino acids long. Germline lookup yields CDR1 MNHEY and CDR2 SVGAGI. The V segment lost 6 bases and the J segment 4 bases; nucleotides outside the gene matches: 8. The sequencing sample was made of peripheral blood. This receptor was obtained from a man aged 18 to 35 with active or convalescent COVID-19. The chain employs TRBV6-5 and TRBJ2-2; 7 bases are shared with TRBD1. As DNA, the CDR3 is TGTGCCAGCAGCGCCCGGGACAGACTCACCGGGGAGCTGTTTTTT. Residues: CASSARDRLTGELFF.